What follows are 25 T cell receptor beta chains derived from one specimen sequenced in a study of cytomegalovirus exposure and HLA in healthy donors. Primers: 60 Vbeta forward and 13 Jbeta reverse. Profiling relied on immunoSEQ multiplex PCR, and the TCRdb table lists in-frame clones only, not all of them. The table has tens of thousands of clones, over 75% seen once. What was sequenced was PBMCs. The receptor set was obtained from a male donor in good health and CMV-seronegative.

V and J are TRBV4-2 and TRBJ2-7; TRBD1 agrees at 9 bases. CDR3 length: 17 residues. The germline V gene has CDR1 LGHNA and CDR2 YNFKEQ. Trimming cost V 1 base and J 5 bases; bases outside gene matches: 12. CDR3 sequence reads: CASSQGTLDRGKDEQYF. The CDR3 DNA reads TGTGCCAGCAGCCAAGGGACTCTGGACAGGGGTAAGGACGAGCAGTACTTC.

The CDR3 loop reads CASTWGTGANSPLHF. In DNA form, the CDR3 reads TGTGCCAGCACATGGGGGACAGGGGCAAATTCACCCCTCCACTTT. This chain joins TRBV9 and TRBJ1-6; 10 bases line up with TRBD1. Germline CDR1 and CDR2: SGDLS and YYNGEE. This CDR3 spans 15 amino acids. The junction had 7 bases not matched to a gene; V was cut back by 6 bases and J by 7 bases. Drawing the rest from reference TRBV9 and TRBJ1-6, the complete variable domain is DSGVTQTPKHLITATGQRVTLRCSPRSGDLSVYWYQQSLDQGLQFLIQYYNGEERAKGNILERFSAQQFPDLHSELNLSSLELGDSALYFCASTWGTGANSPLHFGNGTRLTVT.

The gene calls are TRBV7-2 and TRBJ1-4; TRBD1 agrees at 11 bases. Germline CDR1 is SGHTA and CDR2 is FQGNSA. CDR3 length: 16 residues. J was trimmed by 1 base and V by 3 bases; bases with no gene match: 1. The CDR3 sequence is CASSLDRGLTNEKLFF. CDR3 coding DNA: TGTGCCAGCAGCTTGGACAGGGGGCTAACTAATGAAAAACTGTTTTTT.

This chain joins TRBV9 and TRBJ2-7, with D possibly being TRBD1 (7 bases). Trimming removed 0 bases at V and 5 bases at J, with 12 bases between. Germline V gives CDR1 SGDLS, CDR2 YYNGEE. The length of the CDR3 is 14 residues. CDR3 residues: CASSVDAGQNEQYF. The CDR3 DNA sequence: TGTGCCAGCAGCGTAGACGCGGGACAGAACGAGCAGTACTTC.

The chain is built from TRBV19 and TRBJ2-1, with 7 bases matching TRBD2. There are 14 residues in the CDR3. Germline CDR1 LNHDA, CDR2 SQIVND (reference sequence). Unmatched junction bases numbered 1, after V lost 5 bases and J lost 0 bases. The CDR3 here is CASSRGSSYNEQFF. The CDR3 DNA follows: TGTGCCAGTAGTCGCGGGAGCTCCTACAATGAGCAGTTCTTC.

The V call is TRBV5-1, the J call TRBJ1-3, with D possibly being TRBD1 (5 bases). Per germline, CDR1 SGHRS and CDR2 YFSETQ. Trimming removed 4 bases at V and 2 bases at J, with 10 bases between. The CDR3 has 14 amino acids. The CDR3 region is CASSLGDTGNTIYF. Here the CDR3 DNA reads TGCGCCAGCAGCCTAGGGGATACTGGAAACACCATATATTTT.

The chain joins TRBV19 to TRBJ2-3; no clear D. Trimming stripped 4 bases from V and 5 bases from J, with 7 bases between. The germline CDR1 and CDR2 sequences are LNHDA and SQIVND (reference sequence). The CDR3 is 12 amino acids. CDR3 coding DNA: TGTGCCAGTAGTACGGTCGGAGATACGCAGTATTTT. It yields the protein CASSTVGDTQYF.

The chain couples TRBV5-4 to TRBJ1-2; 12 nucleotides align to TRBD1. Germline CDR1 and CDR2: SGHNT and YYREEE (reference sequence). The CDR3 totals 16 residues. Trimming at V came to 4 bases and at J to 7 bases, leaving 11 bases not matched to a gene. Here the CDR3 DNA reads TGTGCCAGCAGCCCTTATACCCGGGGACAGGGGGCTGGCTACACCTTC. Translation: CASSPYTRGQGAGYTF.

The rearrangement joins TRBV6-1 to TRBJ1-1; D ambiguous. Deletions cut 4 bases from V and 4 bases from J, with 10 bases between. Germline values: CDR1 MNHNS, CDR2 SASEGT. The CDR3 spans 13 residues. The CDR3 bases are TGTGCCAGCAGTGGAGGGAGGAGCACTGAAGCTTTCTTT. It is translated as CASSGGRSTEAFF.

This chain links TRBV6-1 with TRBJ1-5, with TRBD1 matching 8 bases. The CDR3 has 14 residues. V trimming: 5 bases; J trimming: 3 bases; junction bases outside the gene matches: 3. Germline loops: CDR1 MNHNS, CDR2 SASEGT. CDR3 in amino acids: CASSRQGPNQPQHF. The CDR3 DNA is TGTGCCAGCAGTCGACAGGGGCCCAATCAGCCCCAGCATTTT.

This chain joins TRBV5-1 and TRBJ1-4; D not certain. CDR1 is SGHRS, CDR2 YFSETQ, per germline. The CDR3 has 14 amino acids. V lost 4 bases and J lost 7, with 14 bases in between. The CDR3: CASSPLGGLEKLFF. DNA of the CDR3: TGCGCCAGCAGCCCCCTCGGCGGACTTGAAAAACTGTTTTTT.

In this sample, this clone turned up a few times. The chain combines TRBV7-2 with TRBJ2-7; 9 bases agree with TRBD1. Germline V gene lookup returns CDR1 SGHTA and CDR2 FQGNSA. J lost 3 bases, V lost 5 bases, and 8 bases had no gene match. CDR3 length: 15 residues. In DNA form, the CDR3 reads TGTGCCAGCAGCCCACAAGGGACAGGGAACTACGAGCAGTACTTC. It is translated as CASSPQGTGNYEQYF.

The chain carries TRBV9 and TRBJ2-2; 8 positions agree with TRBD2. Germline V gene data show CDR1 as SGDLS and CDR2 as YYNGEE. This CDR3 region has 17 residues. V was pared by 0 bases and J by 4 bases, with 8 bases of the junction left unmatched. Here the CDR3 DNA reads TGTGCCAGCAGCGTAGATTACTCCGGGGGGGGCACCGGGGAGCTGTTTTTT. Protein: CASSVDYSGGGTGELFF.

CDR3 residues: CASSTGLAAYEQYF. The CDR3 DNA reads TGTGCCAGCAGCACGGGACTAGCAGCCTACGAGCAGTACTTC. The rearrangement uses TRBV9 and TRBJ2-7; 9 nucleotides agree with TRBD2. The germline V gene has CDR1 SGDLS and CDR2 YYNGEE. The V gene end was trimmed by 4 bases and the J gene end by 2 bases; junction bases not matched to a gene: 4. CDR3 length: 14 residues.

This clone was seen just once. This chain links TRBV6-1 with TRBJ2-3; 7 nucleotides match TRBD1. V shed 6 bases, J shed 5 bases, and the junction held 8 bases outside the gene matches. Germline assignment: CDR1 MNHNS and CDR2 SASEGT. The CDR3 sequence is 14 residues long. The CDR3 coding sequence is TGTGCCAGCAGCTTAGGGGGCATCGGAGATACGCAGTATTTT. It translates to CASSLGGIGDTQYF.

This chain links TRBV18 with TRBJ2-5, with TRBD1 matching over 9 bases. Losses at the gene ends were 3 bases for V and 10 bases for J; bases not matched to a gene: 9. The germline V gene encodes CDR1 KGHSH and CDR2 LQKENI. The CDR3 extends over 14 amino acids. The CDR3, as DNA: TGTGCCAGCTCACCGACGCCAACAGGGGGCGACCAGTACTTC. The encoded protein is CASSPTPTGGDQYF.

The J gene is TRBJ1-1, the V gene TRBV15; maybe TRBD1 (5 bases). Per the germline V gene, CDR1 is LNHNV and CDR2 is YYDKDF (reference sequence). V dropped 5 bases and J dropped 10 bases, with 17 bases sitting between them. This CDR3 is built from 13 residues. CDR3 DNA: TGTGCCACCAGCCTCCCCAAGGGGAGGGCAGCTTTCTTT. Amino acid sequence: CATSLPKGRAAFF.

CDR3 sequence reads: CSADRGGMNTEAFF. The CDR3 DNA follows: TGCAGCGCAGACAGGGGGGGAATGAACACTGAAGCTTTCTTT. The gene calls are TRBV29-1 and TRBJ1-1; 9 bases map to TRBD1. Germline CDR1 SQVTM, CDR2 ANQGSEA. The CDR3 contains 14 residues. V lost 7 bases, J lost 0 bases, and 6 bases stayed unmatched.

This clone appeared a few times. CDR3 loop: CASSQYRGLGEQYF. The CDR3 nucleotides are TGTGCCAGCAGCCAGTACAGGGGGCTGGGCGAGCAGTACTTC. V and J are TRBV14 and TRBJ2-7; 9 bases align to TRBD1. The CDR3 totals 14 residues. V trimming: 3 bases; J trimming: 6 bases; junction bases outside the gene matches: 6. Germline V lookup: CDR1 SGHDN, CDR2 FVKESK.

The rearrangement uses TRBV7-2 and TRBJ2-1, with a possible D match to TRBD1 (6 bases). Trimming took 0 bases from V and 4 from J, leaving 16 bases between them. Germline CDR1 reads SGHTA; CDR2 reads FQGNSA. This CDR3 has 17 residues. CDR3 residues: CASSLASWTESYNEQFF. In DNA form, the CDR3 reads TGTGCCAGCAGCTTAGCATCGTGGACAGAGAGTTACAATGAGCAGTTCTTC.

This clone is a singleton in its sample. The chain has TRBV5-1 and TRBJ2-7; 7 positions agree with TRBD1. The trim removed 6 bases at V and 0 bases at J, leaving 6 bases unmatched. The CDR3 spans 14 residues. Germline lookup yields CDR1 SGHRS and CDR2 YFSETQ. CDR3 bases: TGCGCCAGCAATAGGGGGCCCAGCTCCTACGAGCAGTACTTC. Translation: CASNRGPSSYEQYF.

The CDR3 reads CASSPGGIDEQFF. CDR3 DNA: TGCGCCAGCAGTCCGGGGGGCATAGATGAGCAGTTCTTC. V and J are TRBV5-1 and TRBJ2-1; possibly TRBD2 for D (7 bases). Germline CDR1 and CDR2: SGHRS and YFSETQ. CDR3 length: 13 residues. V was cut by 5 bases and J by 8 bases, with 14 bases left in between.

This sequence joins TRBV30 and TRBJ2-7; TRBD2 might be the D (6 bases). Deletions cut 1 base from V and 5 bases from J, with 27 bases between. This CDR3 is 18 amino acids long. Germline V gives CDR1 GTSNPN, CDR2 SVGIG (reference sequence). The CDR3 DNA is TGTGCCTGGAGTGCAATACTAGCAGGGACCGGTAACGACGACGAGCAGTACTTC. This encodes CAWSAILAGTGNDDEQYF.

This sequence joins TRBV10-3 and TRBJ2-2; 10 bases are a match to TRBD1. CDR3 length: 17 residues. With V trimmed by 7 bases and J by 0 bases, 8 bases remained unmatched. Germline values: CDR1 ENHRY, CDR2 SYGVKD. The chain's CDR3 is CAINDRGLTANTGELFF. The CDR3 DNA is TGTGCCATCAACGACAGGGGGCTGACCGCGAACACCGGGGAGCTGTTTTTT.

This clone was counted once. The genes are TRBV29-1 and TRBJ2-3, with 8 positions matching TRBD2. The CDR3 sequence is 17 residues long. Losses at the gene ends were 1 base for V and 2 bases for J; bases not matched to a gene: 11. CDR1 is SQVTM and CDR2 is ANQGSEA in the germline V gene. For the CDR3, the DNA is TGCAGCGTTGAAGGAGACCCAGCGGGGGCCCTCACAGATACGCAGTATTTT. It yields the protein CSVEGDPAGALTDTQYF.